Following are 23 T cell receptor beta chains from one sample sequenced in a study of identifying expanded T cells in peripheral blood. This table comes from immunoSEQ multiplex PCR, and its TCRdb copy is limited to in-frame clones, with some not included. The sample carries 91,000 or so clones, more than 70% recorded once. Material: blood. These receptor sequences come from a person between 18 and 69 years old in good health.

V and J are TRBV5-4 and TRBJ2-7, with 9 bases fitting TRBD1. Per germline, CDR1 SGHNT and CDR2 YYREEE (reference sequence). V lost 5 bases and J lost 6; bases outside the gene matches: 9. The CDR3 runs to 14 residues. In DNA, the CDR3 is TGTGCCAGCAGTAGGGACAGGGAACGTACCGAGCAGTACTTC. It translates to CASSRDRERTEQYF.

The chain recombines TRBV5-6 with TRBJ2-2; D could derive from TRBD1 or TRBD2 (6 bases each). Between the trimmed V and J ends, which lost 1 base and 6 bases, there was a span of 10 bases. Germline CDR1 SGHDT, CDR2 YYEEEE. The CDR3 spans 14 residues. This chain's CDR3 is CASSLMGGAGELFF. CDR3 nucleotides: TGTGCCAGCAGCTTGATGGGGGGCGCCGGGGAGCTGTTTTTT.

The CDR3 sequence is CASSLGGQETQYF. For the CDR3, the DNA is TGCGCCAGCAGCTTGGGAGGGCAAGAGACCCAGTACTTC. This chain joins TRBV5-1 and TRBJ2-5; tentatively, D is TRBD2 (5 bases). CDR1 is SGHRS and CDR2 is YFSETQ in the germline V gene. The V and J ends lost 0 bases and 2 bases respectively, with 5 bases between them. The CDR3 runs 13 residues.

The V gene is TRBV15, the J gene TRBJ2-3, with D possibly being TRBD1 (6 bases). The germline V gene encodes CDR1 LNHNV and CDR2 YYDKDF (reference sequence). The V end lost 5 bases, the J end lost 3 bases, and 18 bases lay between the germline ends. This CDR3 is built from 16 residues. CDR3: CATSGHRVGGTDTQYF. The CDR3, as DNA: TGTGCCACCAGCGGCCATCGGGTAGGGGGAACAGATACGCAGTATTTT.

The chain carries TRBV28 and TRBJ1-1; no clear D gene. The CDR3 is 12 residues long. Germline loops: CDR1 MDHEN, CDR2 SYDVKM. V was clipped by 3 bases and J by 8 bases, with 10 bases between them. Here the CDR3 reads CASSFKRFEAFF. For the CDR3, the DNA is TGTGCCAGCAGTTTTAAGAGGTTCGAAGCTTTCTTT.

V usage is TRBV27 and J usage is TRBJ1-1; TRBD1 is a possible D gene (6 bases). The CDR3 covers 13 residues. Germline V CDR1 and CDR2: MNHEY, SMNVEV (reference sequence). V dropped 3 bases and J dropped 5 bases, with 10 bases sitting between them. The DNA for the CDR3 is TGTGCCAGCAGTTTTACAGGGCAAACTGAAGCTTTCTTT. Its translation: CASSFTGQTEAFF.

J is TRBJ2-7 and V is TRBV9; 10 positions agree with TRBD2. The CDR3 length is 16 residues. Trimming at V came to 3 bases and at J to 2 bases, leaving 8 bases not matched to a gene. Per the germline V gene, CDR1 is SGDLS and CDR2 is YYNGEE. CDR3 bases: TGTGCCAGCAGCGCCGATCAAAGCGGGAGGGCCTACGAGCAGTACTTC. Protein: CASSADQSGRAYEQYF.

The V gene is TRBV5-6, the J gene TRBJ1-3; D remains ambiguous. CDR1 is SGHDT, CDR2 YYEEEE, per germline. This CDR3 is built from 17 residues. Trimming left V 1 base short and J 1 base short, with 15 bases between. The CDR3 bases are TGTGCCAGCAGCTTGTTGGCTAGGGTCGCGTCTGGAAACACCATATATTTT. It yields the protein CASSLLARVASGNTIYF. The full variable domain, with the rest looked up from reference TRBV5-6 and TRBJ1-3, is DAGVTQSPTHLIKTRGQQVTLRCSPKSGHDTVSWYQQALGQGPQFIFQYYEEEERQRGNFPDRFSGHQFPNYSSELNVNALLLGDSALYLCASSLLARVASGNTIYFGEGSWLTVV.

The CDR3 DNA sequence: TGTGCCAGCAGCCCCCTGAATCGGGGTGAGACCCAGTACTTC. Translated, it gives CASSPLNRGETQYF. The chain couples TRBV7-2 to TRBJ2-5, with D tentatively TRBD2 (5 bases). From germline, CDR1 is SGHTA and CDR2 FQGNSA. The V end was cut by 5 bases, the J end by 5 bases, with 15 bases between. The CDR3 length is 14 residues.

The V and J genes are TRBV28 and TRBJ2-7; 10 positions agree with TRBD1. Germline values: CDR1 MDHEN, CDR2 SYDVKM. Trimming cost V 5 bases and J 5 bases; bases outside gene matches: 9. CDR3 length: 15 amino acids. The CDR3 region has the DNA TGTGCCAGCAGTCCCCCACGACAGGGGGCCAACGAGCAGTACTTC. Its translation: CASSPPRQGANEQYF.

This chain joins TRBV9 and TRBJ1-1, with 8 nucleotides matching TRBD1. CDR1 SGDLS and CDR2 YYNGEE come from the germline V gene. The CDR3 runs 15 residues. J lost 1 base, V lost 3 bases, and 5 bases had no gene match. The CDR3 is CASSAGQGWNTEAFF. For the CDR3, the DNA is TGTGCCAGCAGCGCCGGACAGGGCTGGAACACTGAAGCTTTCTTT.

The rearrangement uses TRBV28 and TRBJ2-5; D perhaps matches TRBD1 (5 bases). V lost 4 bases and J 6 bases, leaving 18 bases between the germline ends. The CDR3 loop spans 15 amino acids. Germline V gene lookup returns CDR1 MDHEN and CDR2 SYDVKM. Here the CDR3 reads CASSSAGQQVKTQYF. The CDR3 nucleotides are TGTGCCAGCAGTTCCGCCGGGCAACAGGTCAAGACCCAGTACTTC.

This rearrangement joins TRBV4-1 to TRBJ2-5; TRBD2 aligns across 12 bases. The CDR3 is 16 residues long. After removal of 4 bases from V and 5 bases from J, the junction contained 8 bases not matched to a gene. The germline V gene encodes CDR1 MGHRA and CDR2 YSYEKL. In nucleotides, the CDR3 is TGCGCCAGCAGCCCGCTAGCGGGAGGGCCCTTGGAGACCCAGTACTTC. Protein sequence: CASSPLAGGPLETQYF.

With respect to this clone: A read error may explain this, as a much larger clone is one base away. The chain joins TRBV6-1 to TRBJ2-3; TRBD2 aligns across 12 bases. The germline CDR1 and CDR2 sequences are MNHNS and SASEGT. The CDR3 totals 15 residues. V shed 4 bases and J 4 bases; nucleotides not matched to a gene: 3. The CDR3 DNA is TGTGCCAGCAGTGGGGCTAGCGGGGGGGCAGATACGCAGTATTTT. The encoded protein is CASSGASGGADTQYF.

The J gene is TRBJ2-5, the V gene TRBV4-2; 7 bases fit TRBD1. The CDR3 has 16 residues. The germline V gene encodes CDR1 LGHNA and CDR2 YNFKEQ. V lost 2 bases and J lost 4; bases outside the gene matches: 10. CDR3 in DNA: TGTGCCAGCAGCCAAAACAGGGACAGCCCCACAGAGACCCAGTACTTC. The encoded protein is CASSQNRDSPTETQYF.

The chain carries TRBV11-2 and TRBJ2-7; D is ambiguous. Trimming shortened V by 3 bases and J by 4 bases, and 7 bases separated the two germline ends. The CDR3 is made up of 12 amino acids. Germline V CDR1 and CDR2: SGHAT, FQNNGV. The CDR3 DNA reads TGTGCCAGCAGCTTTACAGAATACGAGCAGTACTTC. This gives the protein CASSFTEYEQYF. Drawing the rest from reference TRBV11-2 and TRBJ2-7, the complete variable domain is EAGVAQSPRYKIIEKRQSVAFWCNPISGHATLYWYQQILGQGPKLLIQFQNNGVVDDSQLPKDRFSAERLKGVDSTLKIQPAKLEDSAVYLCASSFTEYEQYFGPGTRLTVT.

The rearrangement links TRBV9 to TRBJ2-5, with D possibly matching TRBD1 (6 bases). The CDR3 totals 14 residues. Trimming took 2 bases from V and 5 from J, leaving 13 bases between them. Germline CDR1 reads SGDLS; CDR2 reads YYNGEE. DNA of the CDR3: TGTGCCAGCAGCGTGGGACAACAGCGGGAGACCCAGTACTTC. Encoded protein: CASSVGQQRETQYF.

J is TRBJ1-4 and V is TRBV10-2; the D is unclear. The V and J ends lost 2 bases and 0 bases respectively, with 4 bases between them. The germline V gene has CDR1 WSHSY and CDR2 SAAADI. CDR3 size: 14 residues. DNA for the CDR3: TGCGCCAGCAGTGAGATTGCAACTAATGAAAAACTGTTTTTT. Translating it yields CASSEIATNEKLFF.

This rearrangement joins TRBV5-4 to TRBJ2-1; 7 bases fit TRBD1. With 4 bases clipped from V and 8 bases from J, the junction kept 9 bases outside the gene matches. Germline CDR1 reads SGHNT; CDR2 reads YYREEE (reference sequence). There are 14 residues in the CDR3. The CDR3: CASSPRQGTHEQFF. DNA of the CDR3: TGTGCCAGCAGCCCAAGACAGGGTACCCATGAGCAGTTCTTC.

The V gene is TRBV7-3, the J gene TRBJ2-5, with TRBD1 identical over 7 bases. This CDR3 is built from 14 residues. V gave up 4 bases and J gave up 5 bases; unmatched junction bases: 7. Germline V gene data show CDR1 as SGHTA and CDR2 as FQGTGA. The CDR3 DNA is TGTGCCAGCAGCTCTCCGGGACAGAGCGAGACCCAGTACTTC. Translating it yields CASSSPGQSETQYF.

The rearrangement links TRBV27 to TRBJ1-4; TRBD1 matches 11 bases. The CDR3 extends over 14 amino acids. With 6 bases clipped from V and 11 bases from J, the junction kept 8 bases outside the gene matches. Germline V gene sequence: CDR1 MNHEY, CDR2 SMNVEV (reference sequence). As DNA, the CDR3 is TGTGCCAGCAGCGACGGGACAGGGGGTCGGAAACTGTTTTTT. Translated: CASSDGTGGRKLFF. Supplemented by reference TRBV27 and TRBJ1-4, the full variable domain reads EAQVTQNPRYLITVTGKKLTVTCSQNMNHEYMSWYRQDPGLGLRQIYYSMNVEVTDKGDVPEGYKVSRKEKRNFPLILESPSPNQTSLYFCASSDGTGGRKLFFGSGTQLSVL.

Concerning this clone itself: The junction and the germline gene differ at one end; a read error may be behind it. This chain links TRBV4-3 with TRBJ2-2, with D tentatively TRBD2 (6 bases). The CDR3 runs to 18 residues. Looked up from germline, CDR1 is LGHNA and CDR2 is YSLEER. The CDR3 coding sequence is TGCGCCAGCAGCCGAGAAGTGATTGGACTACACAACAGCGGGGAGCTGTTTTTT. As protein: CASSREVIGLHNSGELFF.

This sequence joins TRBV9 and TRBJ2-6, with TRBD1 matching over 10 bases. The germline gives CDR1 SGDLS, CDR2 YYNGEE. The CDR3 is 19 amino acids. V shed 3 bases and J 2 bases; nucleotides not matched to a gene: 11. The CDR3 DNA reads as TGTGCCAGCAGCGGAACCGGGACAGGGGTTGGAACTGGGGCCAACGTCCTGACTTTC. This codes for CASSGTGTGVGTGANVLTF.